Below, one T cell receptor beta chain is given with its context. The antigen remains undetermined. The data belong to a study of CD8 T cells in Susac syndrome. Study-level results: The authors found no clonal expansion in Susac syndrome CD4+ T cell repertoires.

RNA amounts of roughly 0.5 to 1 ug underwent reverse transcription with random hexamers. Via MiXCR, TCRdb re-called the immunoSEQ multiplex PCR reads, giving one row per CDR3 protein. There are about 240,000 distinct CDR3 sequences in the sample; around 96% occur only once, and around 0.093% lies in the top ten. Germline V gene sequence: CDR1 GTSNPN, CDR2 SVGIG (reference sequence). V was pared by 0 bases and J by 3 bases, with 5 bases between. This CDR3 is 12 amino acids long. V is TRBV30 and J is TRBJ1-1; D is ambiguous. The sequence was collected from a human donor with Susac syndrome. The material sequenced was CD4+ T cells from PBMCs. In DNA form, the CDR3 reads TGTGCCTGGAGTGTGGGTTACACTGAAGCTTTCTTT. Its translation is CAWSVGYTEAFF.